This T cell receptor (beta chain) was captured by sequencing in a study of CD8 T cells in ankylosing spondylitis. General study results and limits: The clones that were linked to disease were reported to be significantly enriched in matched synovial fluid samples from ankylosing spondylitis patients. It appeared that ankylosing spondylitis blood was characterized by a TCR beta motif of 8 or 9 highly homologous variants.

This clonotype was seen only a few times. The target antigen is unknown. V lost 5 bases and J lost 1, with 10 bases in between. The CDR3 spans 13 residues. Germline V gene sequence: CDR1 DFQATT, CDR2 SNEGSKA (reference sequence). TCRdb itself ran the 5' RACE reads through MiXCR, one entry per CDR3 protein. The table has 100,000 or so distinct CDR3 sequences, about 24% seen once. Sequences were obtained from synovial fluid, either unsorted or a sorted T cell fraction (not recorded which). The chain is built from TRBV20-1 and TRBJ2-3, with no clear D. This TCR was recovered from a male donor with ankylosing spondylitis. The CDR3 region has the DNA TGCAGTGCTTGGAGTGGGGGCACAGATACGCAGTATTTT. Translation gives CSAWSGGTDTQYF.